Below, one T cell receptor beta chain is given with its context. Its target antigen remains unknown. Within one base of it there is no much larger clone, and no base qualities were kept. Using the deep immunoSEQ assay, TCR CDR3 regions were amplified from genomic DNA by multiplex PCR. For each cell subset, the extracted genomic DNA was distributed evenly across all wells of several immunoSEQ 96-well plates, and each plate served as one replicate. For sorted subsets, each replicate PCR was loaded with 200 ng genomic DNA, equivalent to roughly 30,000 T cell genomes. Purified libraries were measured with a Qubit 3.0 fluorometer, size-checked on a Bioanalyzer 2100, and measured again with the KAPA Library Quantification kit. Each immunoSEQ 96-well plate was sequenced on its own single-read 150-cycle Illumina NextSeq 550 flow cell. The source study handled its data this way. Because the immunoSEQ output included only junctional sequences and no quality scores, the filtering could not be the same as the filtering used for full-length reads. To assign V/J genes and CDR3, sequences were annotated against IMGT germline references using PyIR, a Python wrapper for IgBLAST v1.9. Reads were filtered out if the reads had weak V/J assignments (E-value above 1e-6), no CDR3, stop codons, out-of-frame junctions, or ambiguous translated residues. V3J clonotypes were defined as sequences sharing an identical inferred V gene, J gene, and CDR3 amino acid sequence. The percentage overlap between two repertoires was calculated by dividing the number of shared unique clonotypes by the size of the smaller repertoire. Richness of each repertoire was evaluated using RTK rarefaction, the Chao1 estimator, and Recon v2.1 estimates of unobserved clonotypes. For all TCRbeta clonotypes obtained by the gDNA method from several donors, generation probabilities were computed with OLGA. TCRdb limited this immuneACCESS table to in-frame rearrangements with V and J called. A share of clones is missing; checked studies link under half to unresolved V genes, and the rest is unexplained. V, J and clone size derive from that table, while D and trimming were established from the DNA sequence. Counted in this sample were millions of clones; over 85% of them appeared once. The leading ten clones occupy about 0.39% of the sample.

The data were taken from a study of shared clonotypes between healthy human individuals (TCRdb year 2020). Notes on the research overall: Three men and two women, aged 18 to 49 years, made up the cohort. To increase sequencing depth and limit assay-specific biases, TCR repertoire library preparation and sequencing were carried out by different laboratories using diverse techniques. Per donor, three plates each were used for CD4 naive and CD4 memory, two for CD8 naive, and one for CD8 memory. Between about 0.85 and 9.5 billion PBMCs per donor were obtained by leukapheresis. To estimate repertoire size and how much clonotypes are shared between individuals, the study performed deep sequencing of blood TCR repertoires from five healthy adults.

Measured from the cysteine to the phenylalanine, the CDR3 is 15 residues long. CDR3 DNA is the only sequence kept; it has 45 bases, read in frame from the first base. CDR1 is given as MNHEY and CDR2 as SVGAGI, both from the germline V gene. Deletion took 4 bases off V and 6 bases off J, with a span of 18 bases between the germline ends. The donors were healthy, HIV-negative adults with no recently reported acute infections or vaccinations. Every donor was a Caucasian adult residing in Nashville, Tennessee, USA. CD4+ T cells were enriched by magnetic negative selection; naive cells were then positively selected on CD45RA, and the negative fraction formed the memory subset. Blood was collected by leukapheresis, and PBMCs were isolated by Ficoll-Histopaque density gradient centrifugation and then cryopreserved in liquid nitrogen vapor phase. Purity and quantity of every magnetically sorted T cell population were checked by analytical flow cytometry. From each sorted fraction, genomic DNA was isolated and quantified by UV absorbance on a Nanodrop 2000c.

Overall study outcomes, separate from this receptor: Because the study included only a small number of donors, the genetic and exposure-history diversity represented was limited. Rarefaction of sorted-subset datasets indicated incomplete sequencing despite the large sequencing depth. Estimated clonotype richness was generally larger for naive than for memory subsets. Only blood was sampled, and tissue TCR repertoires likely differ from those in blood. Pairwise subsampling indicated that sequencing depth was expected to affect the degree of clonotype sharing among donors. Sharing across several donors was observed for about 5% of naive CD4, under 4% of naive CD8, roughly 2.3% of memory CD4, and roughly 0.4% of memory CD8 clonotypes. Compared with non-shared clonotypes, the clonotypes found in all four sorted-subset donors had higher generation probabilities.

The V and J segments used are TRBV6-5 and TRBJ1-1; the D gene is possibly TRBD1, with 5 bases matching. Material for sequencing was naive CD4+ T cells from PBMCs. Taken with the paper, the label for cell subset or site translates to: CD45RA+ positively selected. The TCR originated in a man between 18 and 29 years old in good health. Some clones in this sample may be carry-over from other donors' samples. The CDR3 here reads CASSSLGGVGPEAFF. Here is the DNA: TGTGCCAGCAGTTCCTTGGGTGGGGTGGGACCTGAAGCTTTCTTT.